This T cell receptor (beta chain) was obtained from a study of T cell responses to AZD1222 COVID-19 vaccine. Generated by immunoSEQ multiplex PCR, the TCRdb table keeps only in-frame clones and is missing some. This sample has some 120,000 clones; around 87% occur once, and the top ten carry more than 9%. As for this clone: As yet, its antigen is unknown.

The CDR3 loop spans 14 amino acids. Between the trimmed V and J ends, which lost 3 bases and 1 base, there was a span of 6 bases. Per the germline V gene, CDR1 is MNHEY and CDR2 is SVGEGT. Overall study results and limits: Most donors were white British and more were female, and clonal diversity was possibly underestimated. Spike-specific TCR breadth and depth were elevated following two AZD1222 doses. Recipients of AZD1222 seropositive at baseline numbered only five or six.

The sample was peripheral blood, taken on day 0 of AZD1222 vaccination. This sequence joins TRBV6-2 or TRBV6-3 and TRBJ2-2, with D maybe TRBD1 (5 bases). This receptor was identified in an adult in good health. The CDR3 DNA sequence: TGTGCCAGCAGTTATCAGGGGAACACCGGGGAGCTGTTTTTT. Protein: CASSYQGNTGELFF.